This record looks at one T cell receptor (beta chain) sequence and its context. These data originate in a study of shared T cell receptors in the human thymus. The CDR3 has 18 amino acids. V dropped 2 bases and J dropped 0 bases, with 18 bases sitting between them. Germline CDR1 reads SGHNT; CDR2 reads YYREEE (reference sequence). Measured with immunoSEQ multiplex PCR; TCRdb has only the in-frame clones, and not every one. The sample gives roughly 710,000 clones, approximately 83% of which show up once; over 0.008% is in the top ten. These data were also reused for a study on human thymus T cells. From that report: Use of V and J genes seemed skewed within the thymic and blood repertoires.

The sequencing sample was made of thymocytes. V gene TRBV5-4 combines with J gene TRBJ2-1; D uncertain. The sequence was obtained from a girl under three years old with a congenital heart defect. CDR3 sequence reads: CASSFSLGRQNSYNEQFF. The CDR3 coding sequence is TGTGCCAGCAGCTTTTCGCTGGGCCGTCAAAACTCCTACAATGAGCAGTTCTTC.